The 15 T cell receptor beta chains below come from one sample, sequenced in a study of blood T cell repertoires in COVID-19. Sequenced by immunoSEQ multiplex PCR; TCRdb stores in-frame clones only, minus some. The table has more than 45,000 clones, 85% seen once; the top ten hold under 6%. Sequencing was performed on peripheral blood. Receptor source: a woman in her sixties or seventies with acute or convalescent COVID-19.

DNA of the CDR3: TGTGCCAGCAGTTACCCGGGTCACACTGAAGCTTTCTTT. It codes for CASSYPGHTEAFF. This chain joins TRBV27 and TRBJ1-1; no definite D call. The germline V and J ends were trimmed by 4 bases and 3 bases, with 9 bases remaining between them. The CDR3 is 13 amino acids. Per the germline V gene, CDR1 is MNHEY and CDR2 is SMNVEV (reference sequence).

The DNA for the CDR3 is TGTGCCACCAGTGACTCCAGGGGGCATAGTGGCTACACCTTC. Encoded protein: CATSDSRGHSGYTF. V is TRBV24-1 and J is TRBJ1-2, with 8 positions matching TRBD1. This CDR3 has 14 amino acids. CDR1 and CDR2 from the germline V gene are KGHDR and SFDVKD. V lost 4 bases, J lost 7 bases, and 7 bases stayed unmatched.

As DNA, the CDR3 is TGTGCCAGCAGCTTAGAGAGCAATGAGCAGTTCTTC. It specifies CASSLESNEQFF. The chain combines TRBV13 with TRBJ2-1, with D unresolved. CDR1 is PRHDT and CDR2 is FYEKMQ in the germline V gene (reference sequence). V lost 1 base to trimming and J lost 6 bases, with 4 bases between them. CDR3 length: 12 residues.

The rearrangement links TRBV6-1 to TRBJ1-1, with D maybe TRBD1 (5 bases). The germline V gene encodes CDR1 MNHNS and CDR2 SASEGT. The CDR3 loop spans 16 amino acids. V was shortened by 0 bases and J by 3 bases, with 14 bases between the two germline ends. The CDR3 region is CASSEAGVNGYTEAFF. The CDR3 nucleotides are TGTGCCAGCAGTGAAGCAGGGGTTAACGGATACACTGAAGCTTTCTTT.

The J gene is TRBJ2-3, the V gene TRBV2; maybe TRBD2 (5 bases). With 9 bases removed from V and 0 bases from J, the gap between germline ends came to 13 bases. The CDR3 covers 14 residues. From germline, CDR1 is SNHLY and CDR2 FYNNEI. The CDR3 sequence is CASGARTSTDTQYF. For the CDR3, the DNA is TGTGCCAGTGGAGCAAGGACTAGCACAGATACGCAGTATTTT.

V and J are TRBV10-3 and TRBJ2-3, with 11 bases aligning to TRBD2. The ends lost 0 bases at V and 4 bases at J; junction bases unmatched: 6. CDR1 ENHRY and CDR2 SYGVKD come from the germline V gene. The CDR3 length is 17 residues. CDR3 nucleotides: TGTGCCATCAGTGAGTCAGCTAGCGGGGGGTCCTCAGATACGCAGTATTTT. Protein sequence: CAISESASGGSSDTQYF.

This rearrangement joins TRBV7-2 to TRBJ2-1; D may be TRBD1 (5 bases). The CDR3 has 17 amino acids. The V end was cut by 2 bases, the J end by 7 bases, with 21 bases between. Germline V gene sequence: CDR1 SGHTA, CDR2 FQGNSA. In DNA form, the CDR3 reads TGTGCCAGCAGCTTAAATTCCGGACAACCCCTTCAAAATGAGCAGTTCTTC. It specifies CASSLNSGQPLQNEQFF.

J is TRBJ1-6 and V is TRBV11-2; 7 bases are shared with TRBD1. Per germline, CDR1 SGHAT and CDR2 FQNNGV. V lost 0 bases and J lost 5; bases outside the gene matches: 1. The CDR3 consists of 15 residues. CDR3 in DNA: TGTGCCAGCAGCTTAGATGGGACAGATAATTCACCCCTCCACTTT. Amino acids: CASSLDGTDNSPLHF.

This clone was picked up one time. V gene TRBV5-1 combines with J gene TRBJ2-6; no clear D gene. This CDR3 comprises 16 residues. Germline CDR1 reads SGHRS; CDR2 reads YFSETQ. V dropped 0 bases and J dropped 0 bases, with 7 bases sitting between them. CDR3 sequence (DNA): TGCGCCAGCAGCTTGGCTGGCACCTCTGGGGCCAACGTCCTGACTTTC. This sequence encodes CASSLAGTSGANVLTF.

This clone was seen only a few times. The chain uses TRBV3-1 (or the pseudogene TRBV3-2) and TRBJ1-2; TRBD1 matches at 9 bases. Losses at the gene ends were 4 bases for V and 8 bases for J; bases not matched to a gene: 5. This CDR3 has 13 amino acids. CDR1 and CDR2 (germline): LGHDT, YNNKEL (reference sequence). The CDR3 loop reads CASSPGQGRGYTF. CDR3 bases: TGTGCCAGCAGCCCGGGACAGGGAAGAGGCTACACCTTC.

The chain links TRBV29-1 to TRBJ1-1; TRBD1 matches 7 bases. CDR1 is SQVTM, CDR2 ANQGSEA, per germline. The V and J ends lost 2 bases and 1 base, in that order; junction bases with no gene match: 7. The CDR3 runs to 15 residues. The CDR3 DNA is TGCAGCGTTGAATCTGACGGGACAGCGAACACTGAAGCTTTCTTT. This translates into CSVESDGTANTEAFF.

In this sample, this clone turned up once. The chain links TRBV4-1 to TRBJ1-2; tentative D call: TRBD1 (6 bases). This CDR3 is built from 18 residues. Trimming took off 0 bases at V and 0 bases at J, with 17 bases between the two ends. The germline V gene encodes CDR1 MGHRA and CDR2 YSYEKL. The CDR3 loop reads CASSQERGRGATNYGYTF. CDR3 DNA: TGCGCCAGCAGCCAAGAACGGGGCAGGGGAGCAACTAACTATGGCTACACCTTC.

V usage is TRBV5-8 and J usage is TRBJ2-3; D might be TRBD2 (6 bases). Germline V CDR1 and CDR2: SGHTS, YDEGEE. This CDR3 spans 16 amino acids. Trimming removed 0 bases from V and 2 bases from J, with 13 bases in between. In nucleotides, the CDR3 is TGTGCCAGCAGCTTGGAGAATCGGGGGTCCACAGATACGCAGTATTTT. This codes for CASSLENRGSTDTQYF.

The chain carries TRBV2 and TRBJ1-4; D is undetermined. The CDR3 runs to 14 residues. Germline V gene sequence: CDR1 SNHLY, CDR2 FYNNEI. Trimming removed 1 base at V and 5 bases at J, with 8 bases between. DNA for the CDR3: TGTGCCAGCAGTGAAGGCGGCCTAAATGAAAAACTGTTTTTT. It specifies CASSEGGLNEKLFF.

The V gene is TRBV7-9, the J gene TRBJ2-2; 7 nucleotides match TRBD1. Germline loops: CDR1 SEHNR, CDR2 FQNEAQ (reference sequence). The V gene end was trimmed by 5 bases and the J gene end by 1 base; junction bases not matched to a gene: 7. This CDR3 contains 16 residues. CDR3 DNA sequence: TGTGCCAGCAGCCGAACCCGGACAGGGAACACCGGGGAGCTGTTTTTT. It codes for CASSRTRTGNTGELFF.